This entry features one TCR beta chain sequence. What it binds is unknown. Using immunoSEQ multiplex PCR, the repertoire was profiled, and TCRdb retains in-frame clones only, with some absent. The repertoire holds 110,000 to 150,000 clones, around 90% seen once, with 1.5% to 1.9% in the top ten. The CDR3 is 13 residues long. CDR1 and CDR2 from the germline V gene are SGHRS and YFSETQ. Trimming cost V 2 bases and J 5 bases, with 7 bases left between them. The sample is drawn from a study of CD4+ T cells in melanoma. Whole-study findings and limits: Neoantigen-specific CD4+ T cells in melanoma reportedly had diverse differentiation states.

The receptor was isolated from a human donor with melanoma. The chain has TRBV5-1 and TRBJ1-4, with a weak D call TRBD1 (5 bases). In DNA form, the CDR3 reads TGCGCCAGCAGCTTTCGGGGGAATGAAAAACTGTTTTTT. It codes for CASSFRGNEKLFF.